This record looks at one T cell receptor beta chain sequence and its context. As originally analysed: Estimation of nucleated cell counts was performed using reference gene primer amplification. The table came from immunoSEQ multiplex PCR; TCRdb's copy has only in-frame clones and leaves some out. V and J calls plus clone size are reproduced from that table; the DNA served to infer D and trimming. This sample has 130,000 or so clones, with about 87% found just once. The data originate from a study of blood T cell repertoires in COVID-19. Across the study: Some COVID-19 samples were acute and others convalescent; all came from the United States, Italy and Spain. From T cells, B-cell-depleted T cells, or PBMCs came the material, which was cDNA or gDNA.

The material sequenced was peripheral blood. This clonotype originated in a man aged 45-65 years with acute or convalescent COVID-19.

The CDR3 here is CASSLRRVEQYF. CDR3 sequence (DNA): TGTGCCAGCAGTTTAAGGAGGGTTGAGCAGTACTTC. The chain employs TRBV28 and TRBJ2-7; D perhaps matches TRBD2 (6 bases). Trimming pared 2 bases from V and 7 bases from J, leaving 9 bases between. Germline V gene sequence: CDR1 MDHEN, CDR2 SYDVKM. The CDR3 length is 12 residues. Supplemented by reference TRBV28 and TRBJ2-7, the full variable domain reads DVKVTQSSRYLVKRTGEKVFLECVQDMDHENMFWYRQDPGLGLRLIYFSYDVKMKEKGDIPEGYSVSREKKERFSLILESASTNQTSMYLCASSLRRVEQYFGPGTRLTVT.